These 21 T cell receptor beta chains came from one sample sequenced in a study of shared clonotypes between healthy human individuals. Measured with immunoSEQ multiplex PCR; TCRdb has only the in-frame clones, and not every one. Of fewer than 2.5 million clones in the sample, 93% are singletons; the top ten hold more than 0.35%. The sequenced material came from naive CD4+ T cells from PBMCs. Subset defined: CD45RA+ positively selected. The receptors stem from a man aged 18 to 30 in good health. Some clones in this sample may be carry-over from other donors' samples.

In its sample, this clone was seen once. The chain recombines TRBV5-1 with TRBJ1-2; 8 nucleotides agree with TRBD1. This CDR3 has 14 residues. The germline V gene has CDR1 SGHRS and CDR2 YFSETQ. V lost 4 bases to trimming and J lost 3 bases; unmatched junction nucleotides: 5. The CDR3 nucleotides are TGCGCCAGCAGCCTTCAGGGGGCGGACTATGGCTACACCTTC. It specifies CASSLQGADYGYTF. Complete variable domain (other parts from reference TRBV5-1 and TRBJ1-2): KAGVTQTPRYLIKTRGQQVTLSCSPISGHRSVSWYQQTPGQGLQFLFEYFSETQRNKGNFPGRFSGRQFSNSRSEMNVSTLELGDSALYLCASSLQGADYGYTFGSGTRLTVV.

In this sample, this clone turned up once. The sample contains more than one DNA sequence encoding this CDR3. V and J are TRBV20-1 and TRBJ2-1, with a possible D match to TRBD1 (5 bases). V dropped 1 base and J dropped 12 bases, with 10 bases sitting between them. The germline V gene encodes CDR1 DFQATT and CDR2 SNEGSKA (reference sequence). The CDR3 contains 11 residues. The CDR3 here is CSARGGLGQFF. The CDR3 DNA follows: TGCAGTGCTAGAGGGGGCCTTGGGCAGTTCTTC.

The chain couples TRBV4-2 to TRBJ2-5; 7 bases fit TRBD2. The junction had 9 bases not matched to a gene; V was cut back by 3 bases and J by 5 bases. This CDR3 has 15 residues. Germline assignment: CDR1 LGHNA and CDR2 YNFKEQ. The CDR3, as DNA: TGTGCCAGCAGCCAGGGACCCACTAGCGACGAGACCCAGTACTTC. Amino acid sequence: CASSQGPTSDETQYF.

The rearrangement joins TRBV11-1 to TRBJ2-1; D ambiguous. The germline V and J ends were trimmed by 0 bases and 0 bases, with 9 bases remaining between them. CDR3 size: 16 residues. CDR1 and CDR2 from the germline V gene are SGHAT and FQDESV (reference sequence). CDR3 in amino acids: CASSLATWSSYNEQFF. For the CDR3, the DNA is TGTGCCAGCAGCTTAGCTACGTGGAGCTCCTACAATGAGCAGTTCTTC.

The chain couples TRBV28 to TRBJ1-2, with a possible D match to TRBD1 (5 bases). Germline CDR1 is MDHEN and CDR2 is SYDVKM. V lost 10 bases, J lost 5 bases, and 14 bases lay in between. The length of the CDR3 is 12 residues. CDR3 in amino acids: CATSWEGYGYTF. The CDR3 DNA reads as TGTGCCACGTCCTGGGAGGGGTATGGCTACACCTTC.

The rearrangement uses TRBV9 and TRBJ2-7, with 9 bases aligning to TRBD2. Losses at the gene ends were 0 bases for V and 7 bases for J; bases not matched to a gene: 14. The CDR3 runs 17 residues. CDR1 SGDLS and CDR2 YYNGEE come from the germline V gene. The CDR3 DNA reads as TGTGCCAGCAGCGTAGCCCCCCCTGGCGGGAGGGCCGTAGAGCAGTACTTC. It specifies CASSVAPPGGRAVEQYF.

V usage is TRBV5-1 and J usage is TRBJ2-7; 12 positions agree with TRBD2. In germline, CDR1 is SGHRS, CDR2 YFSETQ. The CDR3 loop spans 17 amino acids. The junction had 7 bases not matched to a gene; V was cut back by 2 bases and J by 1 base. CDR3 amino acids: CASSLGPSGRESYEQYF. CDR3 DNA: TGCGCCAGCAGCTTAGGGCCTAGCGGGAGGGAATCCTACGAGCAGTACTTC.

As regards this clone: The same CDR3 arises from other DNA sequences in this sample as well. This CDR3 is CASSLSAAGSPEAFF. CDR3 bases: TGTGCCAGCAGTTTATCAGCGGCCGGGAGCCCTGAAGCTTTCTTT. The rearrangement links TRBV28 to TRBJ1-1, with D unclear. CDR1 and CDR2 from the germline V gene are MDHEN and SYDVKM. The CDR3 is 15 amino acids. Trimming shortened V by 1 base and J by 6 bases, and 15 bases separated the two germline ends.

On this clone itself: Other DNA sequences within the sample encode an identical CDR3. The V gene is TRBV6-5, the J gene TRBJ2-7; 12 bases align to TRBD2. This CDR3 region has 14 residues. CDR1 and CDR2 (germline): MNHEY, SVGAGI. V was clipped by 6 bases and J by 1 base; unmatched bases: 1. The CDR3 region has the DNA TGTGCCAGCAGGCTAGCGGGAGGGTCCTACGAGCAGTACTTC. It encodes CASRLAGGSYEQYF.

This chain uses TRBV30 with TRBJ2-1; 7 bases match TRBD2. The CDR3 covers 13 residues. With V trimmed by 2 bases and J by 9 bases, 7 bases remained unmatched. Per the germline V gene, CDR1 is GTSNPN and CDR2 is SVGIG (reference sequence). CDR3 nucleotides: TGTGCCTGGAGTCCCACGACTAGCTTTGAGCAGTTCTTC. The encoded protein is CAWSPTTSFEQFF.

Only one count was recorded for this clone. This chain links TRBV9 with TRBJ2-1; TRBD2 is a possible D gene (5 bases). CDR3 length: 17 residues. CDR1 is SGDLS and CDR2 is YYNGEE in the germline V gene. The V gene lost 0 bases and the J gene lost 1 base, with 14 bases spanning the gap. CDR3 in DNA: TGTGCCAGCAGCGTAGGAGGGAGCGGTCCTTCCTACAATGAGCAGTTCTTC. Its translation is CASSVGGSGPSYNEQFF.

The rearrangement uses TRBV15 and TRBJ2-1; possible D gene TRBD2, 6 bases. The CDR3 extends over 15 amino acids. V gave up 8 bases and J gave up 8 bases, with 22 bases separating them. CDR1 LNHNV and CDR2 YYDKDF come from the germline V gene (reference sequence). For the CDR3, the DNA is TGTGCCACCGGGAAGCGGGCTAGGTCTGGGGATGAGCAGTTCTTC. Protein product: CATGKRARSGDEQFF. Looking up the rest from reference TRBV15 and TRBJ2-1 gives the full variable domain: DAMVIQNPRYQVTQFGKPVTLSCSQTLNHNVMYWYQQKSSQAPKLLFHYYDKDFNNEADTPDNFQSRRPNTSFCFLDIRSPGLGDTAMYLCATGKRARSGDEQFFGPGTRLTVL.

The J gene is TRBJ1-5, the V gene TRBV28, with a possible D match to TRBD1 (5 bases). Germline CDR1 is MDHEN and CDR2 is SYDVKM. The V gene lost 7 bases and the J gene lost 7 bases, with 17 bases spanning the gap. CDR3 length equals 14 residues. The CDR3 protein is CASTSWGEGQPQHF. The CDR3 nucleotides read TGTGCCAGCACCTCTTGGGGGGAGGGACAGCCCCAGCATTTT.

The DNA for the CDR3 is TGTGCCAGCAGTAAAAGACAGGGGGTTACCACTGAAGCTTTCTTT. Its translation is CASSKRQGVTTEAFF. This chain links TRBV6-6 with TRBJ1-1; 9 bases are a match to TRBD1. The CDR3 has 15 amino acids. With V trimmed by 5 bases and J by 4 bases, 8 bases remained unmatched. Per the germline V gene, CDR1 is MNHNY and CDR2 is SVGAGI (reference sequence).

The chain is built from TRBV28 and TRBJ1-2, with D hard to call. V was pared by 1 base and J by 1 base, with 7 bases between. The length of the CDR3 is 14 residues. Germline V gene data show CDR1 as MDHEN and CDR2 as SYDVKM. The CDR3 sequence: CASSLLTLNYGYTF. The DNA of the CDR3 is TGTGCCAGCAGTTTATTAACCCTTAACTATGGCTACACCTTC.

The rearrangement uses TRBV29-1 and TRBJ2-1; D possibly uses TRBD1 or TRBD2 (5 bases each). Per the germline V gene, CDR1 is SQVTM and CDR2 is ANQGSEA. Trimming took off 4 bases at V and 3 bases at J, with 13 bases between the two ends. This CDR3 is built from 14 residues. As DNA, the CDR3 is TGCAGCGTTGCTAGTGTGGGACGCTACAATGAGCAGTTCTTC. Its translation is CSVASVGRYNEQFF.

This chain uses TRBV7-9 with TRBJ1-4; D is undetermined. The CDR3 consists of 15 residues. Trimming pared 3 bases from V and 4 bases from J, leaving 12 bases between. CDR1 and CDR2 from the germline V gene are SEHNR and FQNEAQ (reference sequence). Here the CDR3 reads CASSLGRAFNEKLFF. Written as DNA, the CDR3 is TGTGCCAGCAGCTTGGGTCGAGCCTTTAATGAAAAACTGTTTTTT.

The chain carries TRBV10-3 and TRBJ2-5, with D tentatively TRBD1 (6 bases). Trimming removed 10 bases at V and 2 bases at J, with 11 bases between. CDR3 length: 12 amino acids. Germline V lookup: CDR1 ENHRY, CDR2 SYGVKD. CDR3 sequence reads: CATLGQQETQYF. The CDR3 bases are TGTGCCACCCTCGGACAGCAAGAGACCCAGTACTTC.

This chain uses TRBV5-5 with TRBJ1-5, with TRBD1 matching over 7 bases. Trimming cost V 4 bases and J 4 bases; bases outside gene matches: 11. The germline V gene has CDR1 SGHKS and CDR2 YYEKEE (reference sequence). CDR3 length: 16 amino acids. The CDR3 nucleotides are TGTGCCAGCAGCCCCCACCCTGACAGGGAAAATCAGCCCCAGCATTTT. The encoded protein is CASSPHPDRENQPQHF.

On this clone: The same CDR3 also results from other DNA sequences found in this sample. The chain carries TRBV6-1 and TRBJ1-1; D unclear. The germline gives CDR1 MNHNS, CDR2 SASEGT. This CDR3 spans 14 amino acids. V was cut by 4 bases and J by 1 base, with 10 bases left in between. This chain's CDR3 is CASSGQGANTEAFF. CDR3 coding DNA: TGTGCCAGCAGTGGCCAAGGCGCGAACACTGAAGCTTTCTTT.

The chain carries TRBV29-1 and TRBJ1-2, with 9 bases identical to TRBD1. CDR1 is SQVTM, CDR2 ANQGSEA, per germline. Trimming took 3 bases from V and 1 from J; bases not matched to a gene: 3. The CDR3 loop spans 14 amino acids. CDR3 region: CSVEGQGGNYGYTF. The CDR3 region has the DNA TGCAGCGTTGAGGGACAGGGTGGTAACTATGGCTACACCTTC.